A selection of T cell receptor beta chains follows, all from one sample in a study of control samples from healthy donors and cancer patients. The data were produced by immunoSEQ multiplex PCR, yet TCRdb's version contains in-frame clones alone and is incomplete. In the table there are 150,000 or so clones, approximately 93% of which are singletons. What was sequenced was blood. These receptors all stem from a man between 40 and 49 years old in good health. Each CDR3 is given with its conserved first and last residue. The D gene is left open where the match is weak. Where a row states a size, it is once, few, many or the class of an expanded clone; other rows omit it.

>14|TRBJ1-1|NA|TRBV4-3|NA
CASSQDPGTTEAFF
TGCGCCAGCAGCCAAGACCCTGGGACCACTGAAGCTTTCTTT
>13|TRBJ2-1|NA|TRBV5-4|NA
CASSLVWVNEQFF
TGTGCCAGCAGCTTGGTTTGGGTCAATGAGCAGTTCTTC
>15|TRBJ1-5|TRBD1|TRBV7-2|NA
CASSSYGTGAQPQHF
TGTGCCAGCAGCTCCTACGGGACAGGGGCCCAGCCCCAGCATTTT
>16|TRBJ2-3|TRBD1|TRBV24-1|once
CATSDLGGQGTDTQYF
TGTGCCACCAGTGATTTGGGGGGACAGGGGACAGATACGCAGTATTTT
>16|TRBJ2-3|NA|TRBV9|NA
CASSVGLGLLTDTQYF
TGTGCCAGCAGCGTAGGACTAGGGCTCCTCACAGATACGCAGTATTTT
>12|TRBJ2-2|NA|TRBV27|NA
CASSTSRAELFF
TGTGCCAGCAGTACCTCTAGGGCGGAGCTGTTTTTT
>13|TRBJ2-3|TRBD2|TRBV20-1|NA
CSASGTSGDTQYF
TGCAGTGCTAGTGGGACTAGCGGGGATACGCAGTATTTT
>15|TRBJ2-2|NA|TRBV7-2|NA
CASSFGVPGTGELFF
TGTGCCAGCAGCTTTGGGGTTCCGGGCACCGGGGAGCTGTTTTTT
>18|TRBJ1-5|TRBD1|TRBV7-2|NA
CASSLHGAGGLFNQPQHF
TGTGCCAGCAGCTTACATGGGGCAGGGGGCCTCTTCAATCAGCCCCAGCATTTT
>16|TRBJ2-7|TRBD2|TRBV28|NA
CASSTEVVGEGYEQYF
TGTGCCAGCAGTACAGAAGTGGTAGGGGAGGGTTACGAGCAGTACTTC
>14|TRBJ1-2|TRBD1|TRBV28|NA
CASSFGNRGGGYTF
TGTGCCAGCAGTTTTGGGAACAGGGGCGGAGGCTACACCTTC
>14|TRBJ1-2|NA|TRBV28|NA
CASNPPLGGYGYTF
TGTGCCAGCAACCCCCCGCTCGGTGGCTATGGCTACACCTTC
>11|TRBJ1-2|NA|TRBV30|NA
CAWSVRGRPTF
TGTGCCTGGAGTGTACGGGGCCGCCCCACCTTC
>16|TRBJ1-1|TRBD1|TRBV13|NA
CASSLGDRVLPTEAFF
TGTGCCAGCAGCTTAGGGGACAGGGTTTTGCCCACTGAAGCTTTCTTT
>15|TRBJ1-5|TRBD1|TRBV7-9|NA
CASSSGQGGNQPQHF
TGTGCCAGCAGCTCCGGACAGGGAGGCAATCAGCCCCAGCATTTT
>13|TRBJ2-7|NA|TRBV11-2|NA
CASSRHGDTEQYF
TGTGCCAGCAGCCGACACGGCGATACAGAGCAGTACTTC
>14|TRBJ1-2|NA|TRBV19|NA
CASSISGPGDGYTF
TGTGCCAGTAGTATATCAGGCCCAGGGGATGGCTACACCTTC
>15|TRBJ2-3|TRBD2|TRBV5-1|NA
CASRRLAGDTDTQYF
TGCGCCAGCAGGCGACTAGCGGGGGACACAGATACGCAGTATTTT
>13|TRBJ1-4|TRBD1|TRBV3-1/TRBV3-2|NA
CASSPARQGKLFF
TGTGCCAGCAGTCCCGCTCGACAGGGAAAACTGTTTTTT
>14|TRBJ1-4|NA|TRBV9|few
CASSVSATNEKLFF
TGTGCCAGCAGCGTAAGCGCAACTAATGAAAAACTGTTTTTT
>12|TRBJ1-2|NA|TRBV6-6|NA
CASRAGPAGYTF
TGTGCCAGCAGGGCGGGGCCCGCGGGCTACACCTTC
>14|TRBJ1-5|NA|TRBV5-1|NA
CASSPYGRNQPQHF
TGCGCCAGCAGCCCCTATGGGCGGAATCAGCCCCAGCATTTT
>14|TRBJ2-3|TRBD1|TRBV28|NA
CASRQDRRTDTQYF
TGTGCCAGCAGACAGGACAGGCGCACAGATACGCAGTATTTT
>13|TRBJ2-7|NA|TRBV28|NA
CASSWGTSYEQYF
TGTGCCAGCAGTTGGGGCACTTCCTACGAGCAGTACTTC
>12|TRBJ2-7|NA|TRBV7-2|NA
CASSLGSMVEYF
TGTGCCAGCAGCTTAGGGTCCATGGTGGAGTACTTC
>15|TRBJ2-7|TRBD1|TRBV10-3|once
CAISERGQSKHEQYF
TGTGCCATCAGTGAGAGGGGACAGTCTAAACACGAGCAGTACTTC